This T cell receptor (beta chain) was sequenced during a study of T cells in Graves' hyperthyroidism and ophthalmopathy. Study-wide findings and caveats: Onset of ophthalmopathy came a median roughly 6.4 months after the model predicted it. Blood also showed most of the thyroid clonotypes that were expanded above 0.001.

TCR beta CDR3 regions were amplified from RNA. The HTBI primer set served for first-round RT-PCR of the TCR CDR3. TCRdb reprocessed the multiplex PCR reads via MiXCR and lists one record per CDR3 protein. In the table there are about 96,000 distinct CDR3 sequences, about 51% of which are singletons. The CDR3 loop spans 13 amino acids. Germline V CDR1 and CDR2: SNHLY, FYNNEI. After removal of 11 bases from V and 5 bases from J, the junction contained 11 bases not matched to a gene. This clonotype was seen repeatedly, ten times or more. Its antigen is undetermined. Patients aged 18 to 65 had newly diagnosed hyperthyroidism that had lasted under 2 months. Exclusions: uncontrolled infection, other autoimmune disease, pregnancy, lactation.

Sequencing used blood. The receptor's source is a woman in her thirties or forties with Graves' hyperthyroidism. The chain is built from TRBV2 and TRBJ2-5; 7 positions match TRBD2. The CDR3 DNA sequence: TGTGCCTTTGCAGGAGCGGGAAGGGAGACCCAGTACTTC. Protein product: CAFAGAGRETQYF.